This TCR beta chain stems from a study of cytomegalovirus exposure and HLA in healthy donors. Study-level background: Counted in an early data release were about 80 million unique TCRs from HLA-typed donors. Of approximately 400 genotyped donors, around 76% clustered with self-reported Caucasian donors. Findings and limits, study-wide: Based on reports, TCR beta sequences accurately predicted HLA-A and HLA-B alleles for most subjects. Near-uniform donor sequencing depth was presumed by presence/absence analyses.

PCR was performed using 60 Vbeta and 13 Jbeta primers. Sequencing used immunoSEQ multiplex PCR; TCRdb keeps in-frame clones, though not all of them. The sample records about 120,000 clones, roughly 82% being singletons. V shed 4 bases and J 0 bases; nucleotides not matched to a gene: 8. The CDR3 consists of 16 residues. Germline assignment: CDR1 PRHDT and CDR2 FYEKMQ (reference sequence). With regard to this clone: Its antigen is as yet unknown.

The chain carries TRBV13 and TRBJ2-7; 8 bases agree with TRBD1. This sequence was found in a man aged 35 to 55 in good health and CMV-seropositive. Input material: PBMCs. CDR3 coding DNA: TGTGCCAGCAGCTCCCTCGGACAGGGACTCTCCTACGAGCAGTACTTC. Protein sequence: CASSSLGQGLSYEQYF.